Each of the 18 T cell receptor beta chains below was sequenced from the same sample in a study of control samples from healthy donors and cancer patients (dated by TCRdb to about 2020). Receptor amplification or capture employed the immunoSEQ multiplex PCR assay. What TCRdb holds here is the immuneACCESS table cut down to in-frame rearrangements. Part of the clones is not present; checked against another copy, under half of the missing clones reflect an unresolved V gene, and the others are unexplained. The sample table shows 65,000 to 95,000 clones, and about 90% are seen once. The ten biggest clones cover more than 15% of the sample. The sample was blood. These receptors originate from a man aged 50 to 60 in good health.

V and J are TRBV6-6 and TRBJ2-7, with D possibly being TRBD1 (5 bases). Deletions cut 4 bases from V and 2 bases from J, with 6 bases between. The germline CDR1 and CDR2 sequences are MNHNY and SVGAGI (reference sequence). The CDR3 totals 12 residues. CDR3: CASSLDTYEQYF. The CDR3 DNA reads as TGTGCCAGCAGTTTGGACACCTACGAGCAGTACTTC.

The CDR3 reads CASSLVRTSEQFF. The CDR3 coding sequence is TGTGCCAGCAGTTTAGTTCGGACTTCCGAGCAGTTCTTC. This chain links TRBV12-3 or TRBV12-4 with TRBJ2-1; tentative D call: TRBD2 (5 bases). The CDR3 runs to 13 residues. V was cut by 1 base and J by 10 bases, with 11 bases left in between.

The genes are TRBV7-2 and TRBJ1-1, with no clear D. Looked up from germline, CDR1 is SGHTA and CDR2 is FQGNSA. V gave up 3 bases and J gave up 7 bases, with 9 bases separating them. The CDR3 covers 12 residues. The CDR3 loop is CASSFGINEAFF. In nucleotides, the CDR3 is TGTGCCAGCAGCTTCGGGATTAATGAAGCTTTCTTT.

This rearrangement joins TRBV27 to TRBJ1-1; D is unresolved. CDR1 MNHEY and CDR2 SMNVEV come from the germline V gene (reference sequence). The V end lost 0 bases, the J end lost 4 bases, and 6 bases lay between the germline ends. The CDR3 has 13 residues. CDR3 DNA sequence: TGTGCCAGCAGTTTATCAGGGAGCACTGAAGCTTTCTTT. Translated: CASSLSGSTEAFF.

This clone was seen once. This chain joins TRBV12-3 or TRBV12-4 and TRBJ1-2, with 10 bases lining up with TRBD1. This CDR3 is 13 amino acids long. The junction had 1 base not matched to a gene; V was cut back by 3 bases and J by 6 bases. As DNA, the CDR3 is TGTGCCAGCAGTTTGGGGACAGGGGATGGCTACACCTTC. This codes for CASSLGTGDGYTF.

The chain couples TRBV3-1 (or the pseudogene TRBV3-2) to TRBJ1-1, with D possibly matching TRBD1 (6 bases). Trimming removed 4 bases at V and 1 base at J, with 13 bases between. Germline CDR1 and CDR2: LGHDT and YNNKEL (reference sequence). The CDR3 is 15 amino acids. The CDR3 spells CASSPRPGQNTEAFF. The CDR3 coding sequence is TGTGCCAGCAGCCCACGACCGGGACAGAACACTGAAGCTTTCTTT.

The chain employs TRBV4-3 and TRBJ2-4, with 12 positions matching TRBD2. Germline values: CDR1 LGHNA, CDR2 YSLEER. The CDR3 is made up of 16 amino acids. V shed 0 bases and J 5 bases; nucleotides not matched to a gene: 2. The CDR3 loop reads CASSQELAGGQNIQYF. Here the CDR3 DNA reads TGCGCCAGCAGCCAAGAACTAGCGGGAGGCCAAAACATTCAGTACTTC.

The genes are TRBV7-9 and TRBJ1-2, with TRBD1 matching 10 bases. The CDR3 totals 15 residues. Per the germline V gene, CDR1 is SEHNR and CDR2 is FQNEAQ (reference sequence). V was clipped by 10 bases and J by 5 bases; unmatched bases: 13. CDR3 coding DNA: TGTGCCACCACGGCCCGGGACAGGGGTAGTTATGGCTACACCTTC. Amino acids: CATTARDRGSYGYTF.

This chain joins TRBV7-2 and TRBJ2-7; a possible D gene is TRBD2 (5 bases). Germline values: CDR1 SGHTA, CDR2 FQGNSA. CDR3 length equals 14 residues. V dropped 3 bases and J dropped 6 bases, with 15 bases sitting between them. The CDR3 DNA sequence: TGTGCCAGCAGCTTGAGTCCGGGTGAGGGCGAGCAGTACTTC. It specifies CASSLSPGEGEQYF.

This chain connects TRBV7-8 to TRBJ1-5, with D possibly TRBD1 on 5 matching bases. CDR3 length: 14 residues. V shed 4 bases and J shed 5 bases, with 12 bases lying between them. Germline V lookup: CDR1 SGHVS, CDR2 FQNEAQ. The CDR3 bases are TGTGCCAGCAGCTCCGACAGCACCTATCAGCCCCAGCATTTT. Its translation: CASSSDSTYQPQHF. Full variable domain (remainder filled in from reference TRBV7-8 and TRBJ1-5): GAGVSQSPRYKVAKRGQDVALRCDPISGHVSLFWYQQALGQGPEFLTYFQNEAQLDKSGLPSDRFFAERPEGSVSTLKIQRTQQEDSAVYLCASSSDSTYQPQHFGDGTRLSIL.

The CDR3 region is CASSRKDRGTEAFF. For the CDR3, the DNA is TGTGCCAGCAGTCGAAAGGACAGGGGCACTGAAGCTTTCTTT. The rearrangement uses TRBV27 and TRBJ1-1; 9 bases are shared with TRBD1. Germline CDR1 and CDR2: MNHEY and SMNVEV (reference sequence). V lost 5 bases, J lost 4 bases, and 5 bases stayed unmatched. The CDR3 extends over 14 amino acids.

This chain connects TRBV7-6 to TRBJ2-1; D may be TRBD2 (5 bases). This CDR3 is 17 amino acids long. Germline-derived CDR1 and CDR2 are SGHVS and FNYEAQ. V was trimmed by 5 bases and J by 0 bases, leaving 17 bases between them. The CDR3 reads CASSDRRAASSYNEQFF. Here the CDR3 DNA reads TGTGCCAGCAGCGACCGAAGAGCGGCTAGCTCCTACAATGAGCAGTTCTTC.

V gene TRBV6-1 combines with J gene TRBJ2-7; no clear D gene. The CDR3 has 18 amino acids. Trimming stripped 2 bases from V and 2 bases from J, with 22 bases between. Germline values: CDR1 MNHNS, CDR2 SASEGT. The DNA for the CDR3 is TGTGCCAGCAGTGAAATCGAGTCCCGACGGTGGGCCCCCTACGAGCAGTACGTC. This gives the protein CASSEIESRRWAPYEQYV.

This chain links TRBV7-2 with TRBJ2-5; tentatively, D is TRBD2 (6 bases). Deletions cut 1 base from V and 1 base from J, with 10 bases between. Germline V gives CDR1 SGHTA, CDR2 FQGNSA. CDR3 length: 15 residues. As DNA, the CDR3 is TGTGCCAGCAGCTTAGACATGGGGGGCCAAGAGACCCAGTACTTC. The encoded protein is CASSLDMGGQETQYF.

V gene TRBV10-3 combines with J gene TRBJ1-3; D unresolved. V was pared by 4 bases and J by 2 bases, with 6 bases between. The CDR3 covers 13 residues. Germline V gene sequence: CDR1 ENHRY, CDR2 SYGVKD. CDR3: CAISAGPGNTIYF. CDR3 bases: TGTGCCATCAGTGCTGGGCCTGGAAACACCATATATTTT.

The chain has TRBV10-1 and TRBJ2-4, with a weak D call TRBD1 (5 bases). The CDR3 consists of 14 residues. V lost 9 bases and J 0 bases, leaving 12 bases between the germline ends. Germline loops: CDR1 WNHNN, CDR2 SYGVQD (reference sequence). The CDR3 coding sequence is TGCGCCAGGGGGCGGACGGTAGCCAAAAACATTCAGTACTTC. Its protein is CARGRTVAKNIQYF.

This chain uses TRBV9 with TRBJ2-5, with 11 nucleotides matching TRBD2. The V gene end was trimmed by 0 bases and the J gene end by 5 bases; junction bases not matched to a gene: 3. The CDR3 sequence is 15 residues long. Germline lookup yields CDR1 SGDLS and CDR2 YYNGEE. Here the CDR3 DNA reads TGTGCCAGCAGCGTAGATAGCGGGAGGGGGGAGACCCAGTACTTC. Translated, it gives CASSVDSGRGETQYF.

This clone has just one count. CDR3 region: CASTYRDTEAFF. In DNA form, the CDR3 reads TGTGCCAGCACCTACCGCGACACTGAAGCTTTCTTT. This chain joins TRBV28 and TRBJ1-1; D call uncertain. The CDR3 covers 12 residues. The V gene's germline CDR1 is MDHEN and CDR2 SYDVKM. V lost 7 bases to trimming and J lost 3 bases, with 9 bases between them.